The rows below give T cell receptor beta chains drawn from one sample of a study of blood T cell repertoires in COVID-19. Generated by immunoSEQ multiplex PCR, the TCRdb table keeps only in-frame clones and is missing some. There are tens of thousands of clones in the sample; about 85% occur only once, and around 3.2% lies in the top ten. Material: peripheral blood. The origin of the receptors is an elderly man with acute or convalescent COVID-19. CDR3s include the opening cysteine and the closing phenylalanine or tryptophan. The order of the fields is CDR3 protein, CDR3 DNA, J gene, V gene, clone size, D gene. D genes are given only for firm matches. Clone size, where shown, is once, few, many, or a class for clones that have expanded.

cdr3_aa: CASSLGTGGFDEQYF
cdr3_nt: TGTGCCAGCAGCTTAGGTACGGGAGGGTTCGACGAGCAGTACTTC
j_call: TRBJ2-7
v_call: TRBV11-3
clone_size: -
d_call: TRBD2

cdr3_aa: CASSGLAGGIETQYF
cdr3_nt: TGCGCCAGCAGCGGGTTAGCGGGAGGTATTGAGACCCAGTACTTC
j_call: TRBJ2-5
v_call: TRBV5-1
clone_size: -
d_call: TRBD2

cdr3_aa: CASSQGTSGNEQFF
cdr3_nt: TGTGCCAGCAGCCAAGGGACTAGCGGAAATGAGCAGTTCTTC
j_call: TRBJ2-1
v_call: TRBV11-3
clone_size: -
d_call: TRBD2

cdr3_aa: CASSFRDSPGNTIYF
cdr3_nt: TGTGCCAGCAGCTTCCGGGACAGCCCTGGAAACACCATATATTTT
j_call: TRBJ1-3
v_call: TRBV27
clone_size: -
d_call: TRBD1

cdr3_aa: CASSLGGSGSSYEQYF
cdr3_nt: TGTGCCAGCAGCTTAGGCGGTAGCGGGAGCTCCTACGAGCAGTACTTC
j_call: TRBJ2-7
v_call: TRBV7-8
clone_size: few
d_call: TRBD2

cdr3_aa: CAIRETGGHEQYF
cdr3_nt: TGTGCCATCAGGGAGACAGGGGGCCACGAGCAGTACTTC
j_call: TRBJ2-7
v_call: TRBV10-3
clone_size: -
d_call: TRBD1

cdr3_aa: CASSLDGGGEKLFF
cdr3_nt: TGTGCCAGTAGTTTGGACGGTGGGGGGGAAAAACTGTTTTTT
j_call: TRBJ1-4
v_call: TRBV19
clone_size: -
d_call: -

cdr3_aa: CASSQVRAGSPLHF
cdr3_nt: TGTGCCAGCAGCCAAGTCAGGGCAGGTTCACCCCTCCACTTT
j_call: TRBJ1-6
v_call: TRBV3-1/TRBV3-2
clone_size: few
d_call: -

cdr3_aa: CASSAGQGSNQPQHF
cdr3_nt: TGTGCCAGCAGCGCAGGACAGGGGAGCAATCAGCCCCAGCATTTT
j_call: TRBJ1-5
v_call: TRBV9
clone_size: -
d_call: TRBD1

cdr3_aa: CASSYGQGALTGELFF
cdr3_nt: TGTGCCAGCAGTTACGGACAGGGGGCGCTCACCGGGGAGCTGTTTTTT
j_call: TRBJ2-2
v_call: TRBV6-2/TRBV6-3
clone_size: -
d_call: TRBD1

cdr3_aa: CAWRVDYRYEQFF
cdr3_nt: TGTGCCTGGAGGGTAGACTACCGCTATGAGCAGTTCTTC
j_call: TRBJ2-1
v_call: TRBV30
clone_size: -
d_call: -

cdr3_aa: CASSQDRRESTEKLFF
cdr3_nt: TGTGCCAGCAGCCAAGATCGCAGGGAATCGACAGAAAAACTGTTTTTT
j_call: TRBJ1-4
v_call: TRBV14
clone_size: -
d_call: -

cdr3_aa: CASQEAGGVTFGYTF
cdr3_nt: TGCGCCAGCCAGGAGGCAGGGGGCGTTACCTTTGGCTACACCTTC
j_call: TRBJ1-2
v_call: TRBV5-1
clone_size: -
d_call: TRBD1

cdr3_aa: CASSVSLEPYNEQFF
cdr3_nt: TGTGCCAGCAGCGTGAGTTTAGAGCCCTACAATGAGCAGTTCTTC
j_call: TRBJ2-1
v_call: TRBV9
clone_size: -
d_call: -

cdr3_aa: CAWSVQSPGELFF
cdr3_nt: TGTGCCTGGAGTGTACAGAGCCCCGGGGAGCTGTTTTTT
j_call: TRBJ2-2
v_call: TRBV30
clone_size: -
d_call: -

cdr3_aa: CASSYSARGRSPLHF
cdr3_nt: TGTGCCAGCAGTTACTCCGCCAGGGGGCGGTCACCCCTCCACTTT
j_call: TRBJ1-6
v_call: TRBV6-5
clone_size: few
d_call: TRBD1

cdr3_aa: CASSLVIQGNTEAFF
cdr3_nt: TGTGCCAGCAGCTTGGTTATTCAGGGTAACACTGAAGCTTTCTTT
j_call: TRBJ1-1
v_call: TRBV5-6
clone_size: -
d_call: -

cdr3_aa: CATSRGLTSTNEKLFF
cdr3_nt: TGTGCCACCAGCAGAGGCCTGACATCAACTAATGAAAAACTGTTTTTT
j_call: TRBJ1-4
v_call: TRBV15
clone_size: -
d_call: -

cdr3_aa: CASSRTGGQPEAFF
cdr3_nt: TGTGCCAGCTCGAGGACAGGGGGTCAGCCTGAAGCTTTCTTT
j_call: TRBJ1-1
v_call: TRBV18
clone_size: -
d_call: TRBD1

cdr3_aa: CASSPRGLGYGYTF
cdr3_nt: TGTGCCAGCTCACCGCGGGGGCTCGGCTATGGCTACACCTTC
j_call: TRBJ1-2
v_call: TRBV18
clone_size: -
d_call: -

cdr3_aa: CASSYDRASGNTIYF
cdr3_nt: TGTGCCAGCAGTTACGACAGGGCCTCTGGAAACACCATATATTTT
j_call: TRBJ1-3
v_call: TRBV6-5
clone_size: -
d_call: TRBD1

cdr3_aa: CASSRPRRGLGETQYF
cdr3_nt: TGCGCCAGCAGCCGACCGCGGCGGGGACTAGGGGAGACCCAGTACTTC
j_call: TRBJ2-5
v_call: TRBV4-1
clone_size: -
d_call: TRBD2

cdr3_aa: CARGKRGGVSYNEQFF
cdr3_nt: TGTGCCCGGGGGAAGCGGGGGGGGGTTTCCTACAATGAGCAGTTCTTC
j_call: TRBJ2-1
v_call: TRBV19
clone_size: once
d_call: TRBD2

cdr3_aa: CAWSRLGQGNTEAFF
cdr3_nt: TGTGCCTGGAGTAGGCTGGGACAGGGGAACACTGAAGCTTTCTTT
j_call: TRBJ1-1
v_call: TRBV30
clone_size: -
d_call: TRBD1

cdr3_aa: CASSQGQGDTEAFF
cdr3_nt: TGTGCCAGCAGCCAGGGACAGGGAGACACTGAAGCTTTCTTT
j_call: TRBJ1-1
v_call: TRBV5-5
clone_size: -
d_call: TRBD1

cdr3_aa: CAISARGSENYGYTF
cdr3_nt: TGTGCCATCAGTGCCCGCGGGAGTGAGAACTATGGCTACACCTTC
j_call: TRBJ1-2
v_call: TRBV10-3
clone_size: few
d_call: -

cdr3_aa: CASSLTTSATYEQYF
cdr3_nt: TGTGCCAGCAGCTTAACAACTAGCGCCACCTACGAGCAGTACTTC
j_call: TRBJ2-7
v_call: TRBV7-2
clone_size: few
d_call: TRBD2